The 20 T cell receptor beta chains given below trace back to one sample, sequenced in a study of OX40 agonist ivuxolimab in advanced cancers. Libraries were prepared by immunoSEQ multiplex PCR; TCRdb keeps only in-frame clonotypes and omits some of them. The sample consists of 38,000 or so clones, about 89% of them appearing once. The specimen comprised CD4+ or CD8+ T cells sorted from blood, sampled in a trial of the OX40 agonist ivuxolimab. These receptors all come from an adult with an advanced solid tumor such as melanoma, head and neck, liver or kidney cancer.

This chain joins TRBV7-2 and TRBJ2-5, with a weak D call TRBD2 (6 bases). The ends were cut back, 1 base at V and 3 bases at J, with 12 bases in the middle. Germline CDR1 reads SGHTA; CDR2 reads FQGNSA. The CDR3 extends over 15 amino acids. The CDR3 loop is CASSLDRGYKETQYF. In DNA form, the CDR3 reads TGTGCCAGCAGCTTAGATCGGGGGTACAAAGAGACCCAGTACTTC.

The J gene is TRBJ2-3, the V gene TRBV18; 9 positions agree with TRBD1. CDR3 length: 15 residues. The V gene end was trimmed by 2 bases and the J gene end by 1 base; junction bases not matched to a gene: 1. Germline V gene sequence: CDR1 KGHSH, CDR2 LQKENI. Here the CDR3 DNA reads TGTGCCAGCTCACCATGGACAGGGGGCACAGATACGCAGTATTTT. Translated, it gives CASSPWTGGTDTQYF.

The V gene is TRBV10-2, the J gene TRBJ2-1; a weak D match, TRBD2 (5 bases). The CDR3 runs to 16 residues. Trimming took 6 bases from V and 0 from J, leaving 15 bases between them. Germline V lookup: CDR1 WSHSY, CDR2 SAAADI. The CDR3 sequence: CASRPRAASSYNEQFF. CDR3 nucleotide sequence: TGCGCCAGCAGACCTCGAGCGGCAAGCTCCTACAATGAGCAGTTCTTC.

The V and J genes are TRBV11-3 and TRBJ1-1; possible D gene TRBD1, 5 bases. In germline, CDR1 is SGHNT, CDR2 YENEEA. The CDR3 covers 12 residues. The V end was cut by 3 bases, the J end by 7 bases, with 9 bases between. This CDR3 is CASSFSRGEAFF. The CDR3 nucleotides read TGTGCCAGCAGCTTTTCGAGGGGTGAAGCTTTCTTT.

The genes are TRBV28 and TRBJ1-2, with D possibly TRBD1 on 6 matching bases. V lost 6 bases and J lost 8, with 10 bases in between. Germline-derived CDR1 and CDR2 are MDHEN and SYDVKM. CDR3 length: 11 amino acids. The CDR3 loop reads CASRGGAGYTF. DNA for the CDR3: TGTGCCAGCAGGGGGGGGGCAGGCTACACCTTC.

The rearrangement joins TRBV6-5 to TRBJ1-5; D remains ambiguous. Germline V gene data show CDR1 as MNHEY and CDR2 as SVGAGI. V lost 4 bases, J lost 2 bases, and 15 bases lay in between. The CDR3 contains 16 residues. In DNA, the CDR3 is TGTGCCAGCAGTTTGACCGGCCCGAGGCGCAATCAGCCCCAGCATTTT. Protein sequence: CASSLTGPRRNQPQHF.

The chain recombines TRBV13 with TRBJ1-1, with D possibly matching TRBD1 (6 bases). V dropped 4 bases and J dropped 1 base, with 10 bases sitting between them. The CDR3 is 14 amino acids. Looked up from germline, CDR1 is PRHDT and CDR2 is FYEKMQ (reference sequence). CDR3 nucleotides: TGTGCCAGCAGCTCAGGGGTGGGGAACACTGAAGCTTTCTTT. Translation: CASSSGVGNTEAFF.

This clone was observed a handful of times. The chain has TRBV11-3 and TRBJ2-2; 12 bases line up with TRBD2. Unmatched junction bases numbered 8, after V lost 7 bases and J lost 2 bases. Germline CDR1 is SGHNT and CDR2 is YENEEA. The CDR3 is made up of 17 amino acids. CDR3: CASTARLAGDNTGELFF. CDR3 DNA: TGTGCCAGCACCGCAAGACTAGCGGGAGATAACACCGGGGAGCTGTTTTTT.

This chain connects TRBV11-3 to TRBJ2-7; tentative D call: TRBD1 (6 bases). Germline V lookup: CDR1 SGHNT, CDR2 YENEEA. There are 13 residues in the CDR3. The ends were cut back, 2 bases at V and 6 bases at J, with 11 bases in the middle. In DNA form, the CDR3 reads TGTGCCAGCAGCTTACAGGGACACGGCGAGCAGTACTTC. This gives the protein CASSLQGHGEQYF.

The chain is built from TRBV18 and TRBJ2-2; 14 positions match TRBD2. Germline CDR1 reads KGHSH; CDR2 reads LQKENI. The CDR3 totals 18 residues. J gave up 3 bases and V 3 bases, and 6 bases lay outside the gene matches. CDR3 in DNA: TGTGCCAGCTCACCTGGGGGACTAGCGGGAGTCGACACCGGGGAGCTGTTTTTT. It yields the protein CASSPGGLAGVDTGELFF.

V gene TRBV7-9 combines with J gene TRBJ2-4, with a possible D match to TRBD2 (6 bases). Germline lookup yields CDR1 SEHNR and CDR2 FQNEAQ (reference sequence). V gave up 3 bases and J gave up 6 bases, with 18 bases separating them. The CDR3 sequence is 16 residues long. CDR3 DNA: TGTGCCAGCAGCTTCCGGGACTCCATATGGCCAAACATTCAGTACTTC. Translated: CASSFRDSIWPNIQYF.

V is TRBV11-2 and J is TRBJ2-2; D is unclear. The V end lost 4 bases, the J end lost 4 bases, and 13 bases lay between the germline ends. The V gene's germline CDR1 is SGHAT and CDR2 FQNNGV. This CDR3 comprises 15 residues. CDR3 amino acids: CASSYGPALTGELFF. The CDR3, as DNA: TGTGCCAGCAGCTACGGGCCAGCCCTCACCGGGGAGCTGTTTTTT.

This chain links TRBV7-2 with TRBJ2-3, with D unresolved. The CDR3 spans 12 residues. V was trimmed by 4 bases and J by 0 bases, leaving 2 bases between them. CDR1 SGHTA and CDR2 FQGNSA come from the germline V gene. Here the CDR3 DNA reads TGTGCCAGCAGCTCGAGCACAGATACGCAGTATTTT. This encodes CASSSSTDTQYF.

The chain uses TRBV14 and TRBJ2-7; no definite D call. The CDR3 runs to 15 residues. Trimming took off 0 bases at V and 0 bases at J, with 9 bases between the two ends. Germline CDR1 is SGHDN and CDR2 is FVKESK. CDR3 nucleotides: TGTGCCAGCAGCCAAGAATTCAGCTACTCCTACGAGCAGTACTTC. Protein product: CASSQEFSYSYEQYF. The variable domain in full, completed from reference TRBV14 and TRBJ2-7, reads EAGVTQFPSHSVIEKGQTVTLRCDPISGHDNLYWYRRVMGKEIKFLLHFVKESKQDESGMPNNRFLAERTGGTYSTLKVQPAELEDSGVYFCASSQEFSYSYEQYFGPGTRLTVT.

This chain connects TRBV4-1 to TRBJ1-4; 8 nucleotides line up with TRBD1. Germline-derived CDR1 and CDR2 are MGHRA and YSYEKL. This CDR3 is 17 amino acids long. V lost 0 bases, J lost 7 bases, and 10 bases stayed unmatched. The CDR3 nucleotides read TGCGCCAGCAGCCAAGATTGGGGGGGGACAGGTTCTGAAAAACTGTTTTTT. Residues: CASSQDWGGTGSEKLFF.

With regard to this clone: One end of the junction varies from germline; a read error may be responsible. The rearrangement uses TRBV7-7 and TRBJ1-1; D remains unclear. Germline loops: CDR1 SSHAT, CDR2 FNYEAQ (reference sequence). The CDR3 is 13 residues long. CDR3 amino acids: CASSNSLGTEAFF. In DNA form, the CDR3 reads TGTGCTAGCAGCAACAGTCTTGGCACTGAAGCTTTCTTT.

The chain uses TRBV7-6 and TRBJ1-2; TRBD1 aligns across 9 bases. From germline, CDR1 is SGHVS and CDR2 FNYEAQ. The CDR3 loop spans 14 amino acids. V was clipped by 3 bases and J by 5 bases; unmatched bases: 4. CDR3 region: CASSFDRGGYGYTF. CDR3 DNA: TGTGCCAGCAGCTTTGACAGGGGGGGGTATGGCTACACCTTC.

The V call is TRBV29-1, the J call TRBJ2-7; 9 bases map to TRBD1. Germline lookup yields CDR1 SQVTM and CDR2 ANQGSEA. CDR3 length: 14 residues. Unmatched junction bases numbered 11, after V lost 6 bases and J lost 5 bases. The CDR3 loop reads CSVSPGQGRDEQYF. The DNA for the CDR3 is TGCAGCGTCTCACCGGGACAGGGTAGGGACGAGCAGTACTTC.

The genes are TRBV28 and TRBJ2-2, with 7 nucleotides matching TRBD2. The CDR3 has 18 amino acids. Germline CDR1 is MDHEN and CDR2 is SYDVKM. V shed 4 bases and J 3 bases; nucleotides not matched to a gene: 14. CDR3 in DNA: TGTGCCAGCAGTTCTCCATTCGGCGGGAGAGTCTACACCGGGGAGCTGTTTTTT. It translates to CASSSPFGGRVYTGELFF.

The rearrangement uses TRBV7-9 and TRBJ2-7; 10 bases agree with TRBD2. From germline, CDR1 is SEHNR and CDR2 FQNEAQ (reference sequence). The CDR3 totals 14 residues. With V trimmed by 5 bases and J by 7 bases, 8 bases remained unmatched. CDR3 protein: CASSATSGAREQYF. CDR3 in DNA: TGTGCCAGCAGCGCAACTAGCGGGGCCCGGGAGCAGTACTTC.